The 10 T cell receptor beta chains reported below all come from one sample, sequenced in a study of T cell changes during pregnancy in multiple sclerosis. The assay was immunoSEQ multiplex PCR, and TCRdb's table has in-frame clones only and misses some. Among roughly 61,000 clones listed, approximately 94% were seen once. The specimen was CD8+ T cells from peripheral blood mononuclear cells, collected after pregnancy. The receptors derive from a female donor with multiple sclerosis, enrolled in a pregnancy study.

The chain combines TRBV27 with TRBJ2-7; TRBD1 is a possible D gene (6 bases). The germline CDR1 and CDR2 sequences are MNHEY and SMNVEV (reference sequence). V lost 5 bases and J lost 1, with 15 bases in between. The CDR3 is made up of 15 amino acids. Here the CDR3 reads CASSTRGHLSYEQYF. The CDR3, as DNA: TGTGCCAGCAGTACCCGGGGACACCTTTCCTACGAGCAGTACTTC.

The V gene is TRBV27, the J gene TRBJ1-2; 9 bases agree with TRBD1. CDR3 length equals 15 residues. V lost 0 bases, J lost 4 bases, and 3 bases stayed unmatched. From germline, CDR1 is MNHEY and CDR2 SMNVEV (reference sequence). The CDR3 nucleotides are TGTGCCAGCAGTTTATCGGGGACAGGGATCTATGGCTACACCTTC. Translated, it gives CASSLSGTGIYGYTF.

CDR3 protein: CASSLNSGRSDTQYF. The CDR3 bases are TGTGCCAGCAGTTTAAATAGCGGGAGATCAGATACGCAGTATTTT. The V gene is TRBV27, the J gene TRBJ2-3, with TRBD2 identical over 9 bases. Trimming removed 2 bases from V and 4 bases from J; junction bases left unmatched: 4. The germline CDR1 and CDR2 sequences are MNHEY and SMNVEV (reference sequence). The CDR3 loop spans 15 amino acids.

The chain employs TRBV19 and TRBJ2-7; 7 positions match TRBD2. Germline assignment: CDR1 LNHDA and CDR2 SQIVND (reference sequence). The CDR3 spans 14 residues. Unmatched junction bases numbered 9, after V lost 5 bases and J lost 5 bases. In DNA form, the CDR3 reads TGTGCCAGTAGTCCGGGCGGGAGTATCAACGAGCAGTACTTC. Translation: CASSPGGSINEQYF.

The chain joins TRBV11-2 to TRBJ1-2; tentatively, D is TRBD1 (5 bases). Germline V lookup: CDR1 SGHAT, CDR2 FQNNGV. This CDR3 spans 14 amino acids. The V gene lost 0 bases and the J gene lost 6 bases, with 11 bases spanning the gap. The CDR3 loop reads CASSLDGRGDGYTF. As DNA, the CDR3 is TGTGCCAGCAGCTTAGATGGGCGGGGGGATGGCTACACCTTC.

The CDR3 coding sequence is TGCGCCAGCAGCCCTCCTGGGGGGGAGCAGTTCTTC. It translates to CASSPPGGEQFF. The rearrangement links TRBV4-1 to TRBJ2-1, with D possibly TRBD2 on 6 matching bases. The V gene lost 4 bases and the J gene lost 10 bases, with 11 bases spanning the gap. Germline V gives CDR1 MGHRA, CDR2 YSYEKL. The CDR3 covers 12 residues.

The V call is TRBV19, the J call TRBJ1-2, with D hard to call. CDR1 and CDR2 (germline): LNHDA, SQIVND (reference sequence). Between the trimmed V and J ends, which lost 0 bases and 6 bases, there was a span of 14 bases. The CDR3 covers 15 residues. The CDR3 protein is CASSIDAPGSDGYTF. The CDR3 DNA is TGTGCCAGTAGTATAGATGCTCCCGGAAGCGATGGCTACACCTTC.

The DNA for the CDR3 is TGTGCCAGCAGGCAACAGGGTCGGCACGAGCAGTACTTC. Its protein is CASRQQGRHEQYF. J is TRBJ2-7 and V is TRBV7-9; tentatively, D is TRBD1 (6 bases). The ends were cut back, 6 bases at V and 5 bases at J, with 14 bases in the middle. CDR3 size: 13 residues. The germline gives CDR1 SEHNR, CDR2 FQNEAQ (reference sequence).

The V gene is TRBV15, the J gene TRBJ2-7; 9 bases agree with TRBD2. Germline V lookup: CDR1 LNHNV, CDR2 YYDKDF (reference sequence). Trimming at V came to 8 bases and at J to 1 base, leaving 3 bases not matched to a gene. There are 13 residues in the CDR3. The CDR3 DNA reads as TGTGCCACCGGGACTAGCTTATCCTACGAGCAGTACTTC. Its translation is CATGTSLSYEQYF.

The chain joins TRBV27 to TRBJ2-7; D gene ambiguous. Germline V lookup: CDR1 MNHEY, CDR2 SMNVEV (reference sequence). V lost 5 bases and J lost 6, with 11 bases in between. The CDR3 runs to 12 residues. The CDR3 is CASSPGSGEQYF. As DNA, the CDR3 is TGTGCCAGCAGTCCAGGCTCCGGCGAGCAGTACTTC.